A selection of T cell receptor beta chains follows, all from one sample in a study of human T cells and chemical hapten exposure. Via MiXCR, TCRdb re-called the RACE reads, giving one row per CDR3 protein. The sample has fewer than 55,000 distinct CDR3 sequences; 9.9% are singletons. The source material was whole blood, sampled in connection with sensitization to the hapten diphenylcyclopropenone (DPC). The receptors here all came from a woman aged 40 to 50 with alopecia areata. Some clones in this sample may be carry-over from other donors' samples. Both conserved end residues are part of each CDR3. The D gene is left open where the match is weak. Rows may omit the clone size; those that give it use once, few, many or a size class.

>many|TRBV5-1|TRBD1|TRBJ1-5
CASSFGHRRTGRSNQPQHF
TGCGCCAGCAGCTTCGGACACCGTAGGACAGGGAGAAGCAATCAGCCCCAGCATTTT
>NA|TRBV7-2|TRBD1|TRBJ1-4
CASSRDRGKLFF
TGTGCCAGCAGCCGGGACAGGGGAAAACTGTTTTTT
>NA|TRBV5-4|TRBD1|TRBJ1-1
CASSRDLGQGVEAFF
TGTGCCAGCAGCCGCGATCTGGGACAGGGGGTTGAAGCTTTCTTT
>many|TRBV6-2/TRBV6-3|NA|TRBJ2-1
CASSSTEVGYNEQFF
TGTGCCAGCAGCTCTACAGAAGTGGGATACAATGAGCAGTTCTTC
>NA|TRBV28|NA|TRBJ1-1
CASGQWNTEAFF
TGTGCGTCGGGACAATGGAACACTGAAGCTTTCTTT
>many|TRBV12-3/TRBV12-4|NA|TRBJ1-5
CASSLSYSNQPQHF
TGTGCCAGCAGTCTATCGTATAGCAATCAGCCCCAGCATTTT
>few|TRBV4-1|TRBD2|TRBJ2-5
CASSQALAGGIHQETQYF
TGCGCCAGCAGCCAAGCACTAGCGGGGGGGATTCACCAAGAGACCCAGTACTTC
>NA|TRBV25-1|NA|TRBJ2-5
CASFQETQYF
TGTGCCAGCTTTCAAGAGACCCAGTACTTC
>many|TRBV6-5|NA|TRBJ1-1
CASRRGRNTEAFF
TGTGCCAGCAGGCGAGGCAGGAACACTGAAGCTTTCTTT
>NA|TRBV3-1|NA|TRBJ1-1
CASSQELWTEAFF
TGTGCCAGCAGCCAAGAATTGTGGACAGAAGCTTTCTTT
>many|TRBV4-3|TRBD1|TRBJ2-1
CASSQVGTGGEQFF
TGCGCCAGCAGCCAAGTTGGGACAGGGGGCGAGCAGTTCTTC
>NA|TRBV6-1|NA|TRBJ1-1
CASIFTLNTEAFF
TGTGCCAGCATTTTCACCTTGAACACTGAAGCTTTCTTT
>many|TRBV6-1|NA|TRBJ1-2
CASSDTLENGYTF
TGTGCCAGCAGTGATACACTGGAAAATGGCTACACCTTC
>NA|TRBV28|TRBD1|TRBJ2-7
CASSAPGQGYEQYF
TGTGCCAGCAGTGCACCGGGACAGGGGTACGAGCAGTACTTC
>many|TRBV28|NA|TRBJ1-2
CASSSSNYGYTF
TGTGCCAGCAGTTCCTCTAACTATGGCTACACCTTC
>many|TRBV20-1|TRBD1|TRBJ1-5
CSAGTGQGGQPQHF
TGCAGTGCAGGAACAGGACAGGGGGGTCAGCCCCAGCATTTT
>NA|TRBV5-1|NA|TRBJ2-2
CASSSESFNTGELFF
TGCGCCAGCAGCTCCGAATCCTTTAACACCGGGGAGCTGTTTTTT
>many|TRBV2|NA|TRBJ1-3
CASRVESGNTIYF
TGTGCCAGCAGGGTAGAATCTGGAAACACCATATATTTT
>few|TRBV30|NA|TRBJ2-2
CAWSGDLVTGELFF
TGTGCCTGGAGTGGAGACTTAGTCACCGGGGAGCTGTTTTTT
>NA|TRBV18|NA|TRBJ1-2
CASSPDARNGYTF
TGTGCCAGCTCACCGGATGCGAGAAACGGCTACACCTTC
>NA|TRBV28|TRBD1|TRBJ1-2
CASSPRGNSYYGYTF
TGTGCCAGCAGTCCCAGGGGGAACTCCTACTATGGCTACACCTTC
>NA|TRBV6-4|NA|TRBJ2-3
CASSETERDTQYF
TGTGCCAGCAGTGAGACCGAGAGAGATACGCAGTATTTT
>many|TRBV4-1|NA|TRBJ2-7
CASSHGSGYEQYF
TGCGCCAGCAGCCACGGGTCGGGTTACGAGCAGTACTTC
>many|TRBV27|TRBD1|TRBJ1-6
CASSLSQGANNSPLHF
TGTGCCAGCAGTTTATCTCAGGGGGCAAATAATTCACCCCTCCACTTT
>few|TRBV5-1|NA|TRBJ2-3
CASSHDGGDTQYF
TGCGCCAGCAGCCACGACGGCGGCGATACGCAGTATTTT
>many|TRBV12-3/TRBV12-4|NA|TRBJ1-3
CASSTHGMLGNTIYF
TGTGCCAGCAGTACCCACGGGATGCTTGGAAACACCATATATTTT
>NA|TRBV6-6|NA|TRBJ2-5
CASSYLGRQETQYF
TGTGCCAGCAGTTACTTGGGGCGGCAAGAGACCCAGTACTTC
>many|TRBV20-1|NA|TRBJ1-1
CSASGIRGDTEAFF
TGCAGTGCTAGTGGGATCAGGGGCGACACTGAAGCTTTCTTT
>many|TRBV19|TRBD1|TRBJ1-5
CASSNPGTGFQPQHF
TGTGCCAGTAGTAACCCGGGGACAGGGTTTCAGCCCCAGCATTTT
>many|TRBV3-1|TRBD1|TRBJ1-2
CASSHQGAGDGYTF
TGTGCCAGCAGCCATCAGGGGGCGGGTGATGGCTACACCTTC
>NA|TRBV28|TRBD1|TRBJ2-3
CASSSGSDRDTDTQYF
TGTGCCAGCAGCTCAGGCTCGGACAGGGACACAGATACGCAGTATTTT
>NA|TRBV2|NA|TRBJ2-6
CASSLGWGANVLTF
TGTGCCAGCAGCCTCGGATGGGGGGCCAACGTCCTGACTTTC
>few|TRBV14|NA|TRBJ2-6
CASSQGPGTGANVLTF
TGTGCCAGCAGCCAGGGCCCAGGGACAGGGGCCAACGTCCTGACTTTC
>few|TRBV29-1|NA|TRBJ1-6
CSGPQTSPNSPLHF
TGCAGCGGACCACAGACATCTCCTAATTCACCCCTCCACTTT
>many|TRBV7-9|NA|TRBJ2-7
CASRPFRGGAYEQYF
TGTGCCAGCAGGCCGTTCCGGGGCGGAGCCTACGAGCAGTACTTC
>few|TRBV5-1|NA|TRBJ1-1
CASSLDRVNTEAFF
TGCGCCAGCAGCTTGGACAGGGTTAACACTGAAGCTTTCTTT
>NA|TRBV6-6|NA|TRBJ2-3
CASSYGGKSTDTQYF
TGTGCCAGCAGTTACGGCGGGAAAAGCACAGATACGCAGTATTTT